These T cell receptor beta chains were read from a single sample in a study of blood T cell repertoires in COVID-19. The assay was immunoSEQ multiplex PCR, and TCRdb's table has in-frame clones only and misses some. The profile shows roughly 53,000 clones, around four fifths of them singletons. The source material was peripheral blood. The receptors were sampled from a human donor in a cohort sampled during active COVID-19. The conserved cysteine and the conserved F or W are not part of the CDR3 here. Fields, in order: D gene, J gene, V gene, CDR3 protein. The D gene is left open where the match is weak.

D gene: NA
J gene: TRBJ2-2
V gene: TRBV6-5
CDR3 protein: ASNRAWNTGELF

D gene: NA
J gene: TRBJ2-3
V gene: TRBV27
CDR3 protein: ASSWGGTDTQY

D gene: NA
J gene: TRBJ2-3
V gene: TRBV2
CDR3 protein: ASGRLVDTQY

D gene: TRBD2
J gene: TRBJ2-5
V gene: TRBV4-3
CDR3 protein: ASSQAGGAETQY

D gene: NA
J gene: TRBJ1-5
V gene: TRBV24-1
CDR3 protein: ATSDRVDQPQH

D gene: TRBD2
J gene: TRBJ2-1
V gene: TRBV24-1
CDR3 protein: ATSDQYLAGGPNEQF

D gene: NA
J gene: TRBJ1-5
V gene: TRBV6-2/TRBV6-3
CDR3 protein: ASSSTGSSNQPQH

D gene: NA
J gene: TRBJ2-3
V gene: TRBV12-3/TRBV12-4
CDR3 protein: ASSWASTDTQY

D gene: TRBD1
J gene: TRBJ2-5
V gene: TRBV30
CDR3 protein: AWSPWSRGRGETQY

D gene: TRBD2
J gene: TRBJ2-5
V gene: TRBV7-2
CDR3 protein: ASSSPAGESGETQY

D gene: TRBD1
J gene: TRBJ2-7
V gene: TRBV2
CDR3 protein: ASRDRDISYEQY